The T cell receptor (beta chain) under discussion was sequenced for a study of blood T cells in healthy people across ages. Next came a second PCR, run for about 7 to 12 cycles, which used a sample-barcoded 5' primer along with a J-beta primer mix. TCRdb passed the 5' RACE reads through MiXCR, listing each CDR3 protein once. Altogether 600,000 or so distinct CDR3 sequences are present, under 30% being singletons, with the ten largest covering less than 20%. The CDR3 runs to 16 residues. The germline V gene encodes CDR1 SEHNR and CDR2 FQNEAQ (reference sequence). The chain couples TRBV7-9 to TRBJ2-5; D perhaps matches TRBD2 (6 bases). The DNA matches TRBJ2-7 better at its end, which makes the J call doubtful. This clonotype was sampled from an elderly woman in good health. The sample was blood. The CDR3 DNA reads TGTGCCAGCAGCTCCTATAGGGGACTGGCAACCTACGAGCAGTACTTC. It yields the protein CASSSYRGLATYEQYF.